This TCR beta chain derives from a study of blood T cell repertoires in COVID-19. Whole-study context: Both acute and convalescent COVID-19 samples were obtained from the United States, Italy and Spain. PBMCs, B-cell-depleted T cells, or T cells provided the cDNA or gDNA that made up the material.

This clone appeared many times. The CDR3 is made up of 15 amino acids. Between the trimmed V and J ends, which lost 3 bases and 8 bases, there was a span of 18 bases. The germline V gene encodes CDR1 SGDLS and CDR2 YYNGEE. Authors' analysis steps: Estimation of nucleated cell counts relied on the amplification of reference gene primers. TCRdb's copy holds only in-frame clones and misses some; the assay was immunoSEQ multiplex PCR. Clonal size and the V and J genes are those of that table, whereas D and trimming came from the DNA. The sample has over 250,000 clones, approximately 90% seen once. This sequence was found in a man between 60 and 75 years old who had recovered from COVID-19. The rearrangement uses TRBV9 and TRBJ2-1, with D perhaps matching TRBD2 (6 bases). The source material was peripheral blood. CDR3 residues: CASSDEILAKDEQFF. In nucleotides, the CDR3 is TGTGCCAGCAGCGACGAGATTCTAGCGAAGGATGAGCAGTTCTTC.